This passage covers 18 T cell receptor beta chains from one sample sequenced in a study of CD8 T cells in Susac syndrome. An amount of RNA that ranged from roughly 0.5 to 1 ug was reverse transcribed with random hexamers. TCRdb passed the immunoSEQ multiplex PCR reads through MiXCR, listing each CDR3 protein once. The repertoire holds fewer than 250,000 distinct CDR3 sequences, 80% to 95% seen once, with roughly 0.13% in the top ten. The sample consisted of CD8+ T cells from PBMCs. The receptor source for this set is a human donor with multiple sclerosis.

J is TRBJ1-1 and V is TRBV27, with D unclear. The CDR3 spans 12 residues. Trimming pared 5 bases from V and 11 bases from J, leaving 15 bases between. Germline V lookup: CDR1 MNHEY, CDR2 SMNVEV (reference sequence). CDR3 DNA sequence: TGTGCCAGCAGTATCCCGGGGAGGAGGGCTTTCTTT. This gives the protein CASSIPGRRAFF.

This clonotype came up once. The chain is built from TRBV25-1 and TRBJ2-1; the D is unclear. CDR1 is MGHDK, CDR2 SYGVNS, per germline. V dropped 7 bases and J dropped 6 bases, with 10 bases sitting between them. The CDR3 covers 12 residues. This CDR3 is CASTGLVNEQFF. DNA of the CDR3: TGTGCCAGCACCGGCCTGGTCAATGAGCAGTTCTTC.

The chain couples TRBV7-9 to TRBJ2-7; tentatively, D is TRBD1 or TRBD2 (5 bases each). Germline V gene sequence: CDR1 SEHNR, CDR2 FQNEAQ (reference sequence). The CDR3 has 15 residues. Between the trimmed V and J ends, which lost 5 bases and 2 bases, there was a span of 16 bases. The CDR3 bases are TGTGCCAGCAGCCGGGACGGCCGGGACCCCTACGAGCAGTACTTC. It translates to CASSRDGRDPYEQYF.

This clonotype was seen a single time. CDR3 DNA sequence: TGTGCCAGCAGCCTTTCCCGGACGGGGACCTACGAGCAGTACTTC. Protein: CASSLSRTGTYEQYF. The genes are TRBV4-2 and TRBJ2-7; D is perhaps TRBD2 (5 bases). V lost 4 bases and J lost 2, with 15 bases in between. There are 15 residues in the CDR3. CDR1 and CDR2 from the germline V gene are LGHNA and YNFKEQ.

This chain uses TRBV2 with TRBJ2-5, with 9 bases that match TRBD2. The germline gives CDR1 SNHLY, CDR2 FYNNEI. The CDR3 loop spans 21 amino acids. J was trimmed by 2 bases and V by 4 bases; bases with no gene match: 23. CDR3 coding DNA: TGTGCCAGCAGTGCTACAATAAGTGGCTACGGCAGCGGGAGGCTACAAGAGACCCAGTACTTC. Encoded protein: CASSATISGYGSGRLQETQYF.

The V call is TRBV7-8, the J call TRBJ2-1; TRBD2 matches 10 bases. CDR3 length equals 17 residues. V dropped 5 bases and J dropped 6; count of bases not matched to a gene: 13. Per germline, CDR1 SGHVS and CDR2 FQNEAQ. The CDR3 spells CASSPSTGTSVFNEQFF. In nucleotides, the CDR3 is TGTGCCAGCAGCCCCTCGACAGGGACTAGCGTCTTCAATGAGCAGTTCTTC.

This clonotype came up a few times. The rearrangement links TRBV29-1 to TRBJ1-2, with no clear D. Germline V gene sequence: CDR1 SQVTM, CDR2 ANQGSEA. The CDR3 totals 12 residues. V was cut by 3 bases and J by 3 bases, with 8 bases left in between. CDR3 DNA: TGCAGCGTTGATCGGGATGACTATGGCTACACCTTC. Residues: CSVDRDDYGYTF.

The rearrangement uses TRBV6-5 and TRBJ1-2; 8 bases map to TRBD1. This CDR3 is 14 amino acids long. V trimming: 8 bases; J trimming: 7 bases; junction bases outside the gene matches: 12. CDR1 MNHEY and CDR2 SVGAGI come from the germline V gene. CDR3 residues: CASGGNRGWGGYTF. As DNA, the CDR3 is TGTGCCAGCGGGGGTAACAGGGGGTGGGGTGGCTACACCTTC.

V gene TRBV27 combines with J gene TRBJ2-1, with 9 nucleotides matching TRBD2. The CDR3 spans 16 residues. Unmatched junction bases numbered 13, after V lost 4 bases and J lost 9 bases. Per germline, CDR1 MNHEY and CDR2 SMNVEV (reference sequence). The CDR3 sequence is CASSSRGLAYLVEQFF. The CDR3 nucleotides read TGTGCCAGCAGTTCACGTGGACTAGCGTACTTGGTTGAGCAGTTCTTC.

This chain uses TRBV18 with TRBJ2-5, with D perhaps matching TRBD1 (6 bases). CDR3 size: 15 residues. Germline V CDR1 and CDR2: KGHSH, LQKENI. The germline V and J ends were trimmed by 0 bases and 2 bases, with 10 bases remaining between them. For the CDR3, the DNA is TGTGCCAGCTCACCACCTAGACAGGCTCAAGAGACCCAGTACTTC. Its translation is CASSPPRQAQETQYF.

V usage is TRBV7-9 and J usage is TRBJ2-1; TRBD2 matches at 9 bases. The CDR3 spans 16 residues. The V gene end was trimmed by 5 bases and the J gene end by 0 bases; junction bases not matched to a gene: 5. Germline-derived CDR1 and CDR2 are SEHNR and FQNEAQ (reference sequence). CDR3 amino acids: CASSPAGGSSYNEQFF. As DNA, the CDR3 is TGTGCCAGCAGCCCAGCGGGAGGAAGCTCCTACAATGAGCAGTTCTTC.

The J gene is TRBJ2-7, the V gene TRBV7-8; D gene ambiguous. Germline V gene sequence: CDR1 SGHVS, CDR2 FQNEAQ. This CDR3 has 13 amino acids. Trimming stripped 5 bases from V and 2 bases from J, with 10 bases between. In DNA, the CDR3 is TGTGCCAGCAGCCCCCCCCCAACCTACGAGCAGTACTTC. Translation: CASSPPPTYEQYF.

This sequence joins TRBV4-1 and TRBJ2-7; perhaps TRBD1 as D (6 bases). The CDR3 extends over 14 amino acids. V was shortened by 5 bases and J by 2 bases, with 13 bases between the two germline ends. Per the germline V gene, CDR1 is MGHRA and CDR2 is YSYEKL. Written as DNA, the CDR3 is TGCGCCAGCAGCTCCGGGACATCAGCCTACGAGCAGTACTTC. This sequence encodes CASSSGTSAYEQYF.

The chain couples TRBV6-5 to TRBJ2-1; 8 positions agree with TRBD1. The germline gives CDR1 MNHEY, CDR2 SVGAGI. V trimming: 5 bases; J trimming: 8 bases; junction bases outside the gene matches: 11. CDR3 size: 15 residues. The CDR3 region is CASSGGTGMQDEQFF. In nucleotides, the CDR3 is TGTGCCAGCAGTGGCGGGACAGGTATGCAAGATGAGCAGTTCTTC.

CDR3 sequence: CASSYLLRGGDEQFF. CDR3 nucleotide sequence: TGTGCCAGCAGCTACTTGCTCAGGGGAGGGGATGAGCAGTTCTTC. The chain is built from TRBV7-9 and TRBJ2-1; D possibly corresponds to TRBD2 (7 bases). Trimming cost V 4 bases and J 8 bases, with 18 bases left between them. Germline V gene lookup returns CDR1 SEHNR and CDR2 FQNEAQ (reference sequence). The CDR3 is 15 residues long. Full variable domain (rest looked up from reference TRBV7-9 and TRBJ2-1): DTGVSQNPRHKITKRGQNVTFRCDPISEHNRLYWYRQTLGQGPEFLTYFQNEAQLEKSRLLSDRFSAERPKGSFSTLEIQRTEQGDSAMYLCASSYLLRGGDEQFFGPGTRLTVL.

This sequence joins TRBV7-2 and TRBJ2-3; D not certain. The V end lost 1 base, the J end lost 6 bases, and 17 bases lay between the germline ends. Germline V CDR1 and CDR2: SGHTA, FQGNSA. This CDR3 has 16 amino acids. DNA of the CDR3: TGTGCCAGCAGCTTAGTTGCTAGTAGCTTATTGGATACGCAGTATTTT. This sequence encodes CASSLVASSLLDTQYF.

This rearrangement joins TRBV7-9 to TRBJ1-4, with 9 bases lining up with TRBD1. Germline assignment: CDR1 SEHNR and CDR2 FQNEAQ (reference sequence). The V gene end was trimmed by 1 base and the J gene end by 16 bases; junction bases not matched to a gene: 7. The CDR3 is 13 residues long. The CDR3 reads CASSLEGQGETFF. CDR3 sequence (DNA): TGTGCCAGCAGCTTAGAGGGACAGGGCGAGACGTTTTTT.

The gene calls are TRBV5-6 and TRBJ2-7; D unclear. Trimming removed 4 bases from V and 5 bases from J, with 7 bases in between. Germline assignment: CDR1 SGHDT and CDR2 YYEEEE. The CDR3 is 11 residues long. The CDR3 sequence is CASSATHEQYF. The CDR3 DNA sequence: TGTGCCAGCAGCGCGACTCACGAGCAGTACTTC. The full variable domain, in which reference TRBV5-6 and TRBJ2-7 provide the parts outside the CDR3, is DAGVTQSPTHLIKTRGQQVTLRCSPKSGHDTVSWYQQALGQGPQFIFQYYEEEERQRGNFPDRFSGHQFPNYSSELNVNALLLGDSALYLCASSATHEQYFGPGTRLTVT.